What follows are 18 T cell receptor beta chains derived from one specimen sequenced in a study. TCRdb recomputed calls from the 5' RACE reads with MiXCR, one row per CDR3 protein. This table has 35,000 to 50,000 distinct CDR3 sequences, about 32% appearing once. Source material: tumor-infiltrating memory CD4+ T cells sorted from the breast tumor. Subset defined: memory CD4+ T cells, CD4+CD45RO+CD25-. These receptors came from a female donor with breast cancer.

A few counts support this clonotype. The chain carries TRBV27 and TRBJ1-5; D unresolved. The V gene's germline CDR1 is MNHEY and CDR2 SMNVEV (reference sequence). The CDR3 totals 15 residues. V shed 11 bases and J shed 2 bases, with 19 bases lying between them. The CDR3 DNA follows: TGTGCCCGAAAACCCAACTCGGCGGGCAATCAGCCCCAGCATTTT. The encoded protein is CARKPNSAGNQPQHF.

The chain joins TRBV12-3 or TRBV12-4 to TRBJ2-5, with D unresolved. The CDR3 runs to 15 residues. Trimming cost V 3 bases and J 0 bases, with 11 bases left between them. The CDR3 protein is CASSFIILDQETQYF. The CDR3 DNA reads TGTGCCAGCAGTTTTATCATCCTAGACCAAGAGACCCAGTACTTC.

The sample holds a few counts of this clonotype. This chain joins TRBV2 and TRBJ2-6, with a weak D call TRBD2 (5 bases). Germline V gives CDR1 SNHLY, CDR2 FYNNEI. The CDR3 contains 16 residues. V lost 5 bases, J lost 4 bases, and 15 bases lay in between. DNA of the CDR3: TGTGCCAGCAGTACCTCGCGGGCGCAAGGGGCCAACGTCCTGACTTTC. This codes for CASSTSRAQGANVLTF. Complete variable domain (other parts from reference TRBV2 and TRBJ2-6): EPEVTQTPSHQVTQMGQEVILRCVPISNHLYFYWYRQILGQKVEFLVSFYNNEISEKSEIFDDQFSVERPDGSNFTLKIRSTKLEDSAMYFCASSTSRAQGANVLTFGAGSRLTVL.

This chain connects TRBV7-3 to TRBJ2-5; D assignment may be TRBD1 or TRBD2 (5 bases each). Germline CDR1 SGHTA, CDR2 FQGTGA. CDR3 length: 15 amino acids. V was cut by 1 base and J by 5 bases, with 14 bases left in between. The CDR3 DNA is TGTGCCAGCAGCTTAATCGGAACCAGGGAGGAGACCCAGTACTTC. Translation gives CASSLIGTREETQYF.

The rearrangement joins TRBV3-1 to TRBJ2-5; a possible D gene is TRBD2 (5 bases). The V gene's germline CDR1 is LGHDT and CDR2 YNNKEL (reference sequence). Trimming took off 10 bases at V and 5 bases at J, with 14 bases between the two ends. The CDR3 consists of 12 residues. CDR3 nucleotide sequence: TGTGCCACCTCAGCCCCGGGGGAGACCCAGTACTTC. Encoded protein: CATSAPGETQYF.

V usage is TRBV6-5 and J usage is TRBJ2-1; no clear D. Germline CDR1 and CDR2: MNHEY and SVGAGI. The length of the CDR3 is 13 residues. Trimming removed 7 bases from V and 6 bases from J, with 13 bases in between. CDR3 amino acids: CASKGSYFNEQFF. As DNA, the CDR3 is TGTGCCAGCAAAGGGTCGTACTTCAATGAGCAGTTCTTC.

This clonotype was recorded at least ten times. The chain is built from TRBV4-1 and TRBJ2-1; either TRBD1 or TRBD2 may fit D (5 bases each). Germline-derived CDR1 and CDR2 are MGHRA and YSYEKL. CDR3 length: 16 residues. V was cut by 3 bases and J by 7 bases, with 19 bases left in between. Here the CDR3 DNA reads TGCGCCAGCAGCCAGCCCCAGCGAGGGGATAGGAATGAGCAGTTCTTC. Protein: CASSQPQRGDRNEQFF.

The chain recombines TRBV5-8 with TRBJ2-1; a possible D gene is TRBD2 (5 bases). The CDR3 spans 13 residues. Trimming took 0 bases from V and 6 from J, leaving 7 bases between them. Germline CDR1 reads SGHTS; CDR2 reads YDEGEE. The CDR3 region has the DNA TGTGCCAGCAGCTTGGCCGCGGGCAATGAGCAGTTCTTC. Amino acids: CASSLAAGNEQFF. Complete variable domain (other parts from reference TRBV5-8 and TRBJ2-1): EAGVTQSPTHLIKTRGQQATLRCSPISGHTSVYWYQQALGLGLQFLLWYDEGEERNRGNFPPRFSGRQFPNYSSELNVNALELEDSALYLCASSLAAGNEQFFGPGTRLTVL.

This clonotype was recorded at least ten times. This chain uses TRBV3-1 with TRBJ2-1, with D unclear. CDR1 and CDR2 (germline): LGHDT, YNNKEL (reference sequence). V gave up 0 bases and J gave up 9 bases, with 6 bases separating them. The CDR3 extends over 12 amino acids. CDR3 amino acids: CASSQEATEQFF. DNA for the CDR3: TGTGCCAGCAGCCAAGAAGCAACTGAGCAGTTCTTC.

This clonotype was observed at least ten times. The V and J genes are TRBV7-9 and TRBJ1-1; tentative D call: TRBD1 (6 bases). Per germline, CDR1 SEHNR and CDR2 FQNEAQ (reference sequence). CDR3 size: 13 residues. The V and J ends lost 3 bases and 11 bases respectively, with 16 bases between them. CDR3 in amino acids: CASSFRDNGEAFF. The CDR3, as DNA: TGTGCCAGCAGCTTCAGGGACAACGGAGAGGCTTTCTTT.

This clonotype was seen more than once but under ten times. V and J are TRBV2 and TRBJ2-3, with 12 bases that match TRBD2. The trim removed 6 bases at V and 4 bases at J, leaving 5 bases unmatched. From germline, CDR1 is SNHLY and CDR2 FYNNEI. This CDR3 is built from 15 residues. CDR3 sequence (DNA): TGTGCCAGCAGGGCGACTAGCGGGGGCGCAGATACGCAGTATTTT. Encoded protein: CASRATSGGADTQYF.

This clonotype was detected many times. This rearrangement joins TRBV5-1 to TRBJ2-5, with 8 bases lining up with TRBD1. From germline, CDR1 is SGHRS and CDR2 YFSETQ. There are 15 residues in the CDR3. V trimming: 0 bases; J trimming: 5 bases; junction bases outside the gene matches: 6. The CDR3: CASSLGAGGEETQYF. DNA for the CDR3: TGCGCCAGCAGCTTGGGGGCAGGGGGCGAGGAGACCCAGTACTTC. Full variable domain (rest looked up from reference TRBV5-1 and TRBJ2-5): KAGVTQTPRYLIKTRGQQVTLSCSPISGHRSVSWYQQTPGQGLQFLFEYFSETQRNKGNFPGRFSGRQFSNSRSEMNVSTLELGDSALYLCASSLGAGGEETQYFGPGTRLLVL.

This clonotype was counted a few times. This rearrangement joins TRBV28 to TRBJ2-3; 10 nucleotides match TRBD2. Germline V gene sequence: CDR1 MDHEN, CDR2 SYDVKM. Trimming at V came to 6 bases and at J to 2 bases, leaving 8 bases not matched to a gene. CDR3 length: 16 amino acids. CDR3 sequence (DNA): TGTGCCAGCAGCCCGGGACTAGCGATTGACACAGATACGCAGTATTTT. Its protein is CASSPGLAIDTDTQYF.

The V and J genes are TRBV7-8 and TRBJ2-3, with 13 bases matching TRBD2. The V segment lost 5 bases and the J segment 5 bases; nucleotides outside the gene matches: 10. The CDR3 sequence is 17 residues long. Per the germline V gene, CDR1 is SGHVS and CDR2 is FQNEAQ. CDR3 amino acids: CASSIKELAGGVDTQYF. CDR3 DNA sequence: TGTGCCAGCAGCATAAAAGAACTAGCGGGAGGGGTAGATACGCAGTATTTT.

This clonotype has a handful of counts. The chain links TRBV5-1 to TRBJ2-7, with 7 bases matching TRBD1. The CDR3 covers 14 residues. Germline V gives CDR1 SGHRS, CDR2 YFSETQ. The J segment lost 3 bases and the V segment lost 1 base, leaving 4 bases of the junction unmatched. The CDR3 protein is CASSLSTGYYEQYF. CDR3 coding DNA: TGCGCCAGCAGCTTGTCGACAGGGTACTACGAGCAGTACTTC. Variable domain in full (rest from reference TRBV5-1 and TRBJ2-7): KAGVTQTPRYLIKTRGQQVTLSCSPISGHRSVSWYQQTPGQGLQFLFEYFSETQRNKGNFPGRFSGRQFSNSRSEMNVSTLELGDSALYLCASSLSTGYYEQYFGPGTRLTVT.

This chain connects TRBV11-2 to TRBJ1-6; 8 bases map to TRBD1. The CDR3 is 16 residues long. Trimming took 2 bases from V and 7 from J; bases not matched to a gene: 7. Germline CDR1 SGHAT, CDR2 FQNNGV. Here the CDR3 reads CASSLQGAEGNSPLHF. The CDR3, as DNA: TGTGCCAGCAGCTTACAGGGGGCAGAAGGAAATTCACCCCTCCACTTT.

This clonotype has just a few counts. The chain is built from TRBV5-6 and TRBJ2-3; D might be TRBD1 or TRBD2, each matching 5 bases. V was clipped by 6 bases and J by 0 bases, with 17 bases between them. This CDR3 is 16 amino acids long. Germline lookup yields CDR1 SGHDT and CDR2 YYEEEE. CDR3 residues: CASKPLGALSTDTQYF. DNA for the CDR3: TGTGCCAGCAAACCCCTCGGGGCCCTAAGCACAGATACGCAGTATTTT.

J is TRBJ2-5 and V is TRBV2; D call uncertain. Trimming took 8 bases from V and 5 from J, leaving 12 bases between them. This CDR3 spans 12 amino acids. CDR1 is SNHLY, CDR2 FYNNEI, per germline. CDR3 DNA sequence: TGTGCCAGCTCATATCAGCAGGAGACCCAGTACTTC. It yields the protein CASSYQQETQYF.